The 10 T cell receptor beta chains below all came from one sample that was sequenced in a study of cytomegalovirus exposure and HLA in healthy donors (TCRdb year 2017). Library preparation was by the immunoSEQ multiplex PCR assay. Imported from immuneACCESS, the table was reduced by TCRdb to in-frame sequences with V and J called. These copies leave out some clones; in studies compared against another copy, an unresolved V gene accounts for under half, and the cause of the remainder is not known. For this sample the table gives 110,000 to 150,000 clones, of which about 90% were detected only once. The ten top clones hold over 6.5% of the sample. The specimen sequenced was PBMCs. All receptors derive from a woman in her late teens or twenties in good health and CMV-seropositive.

The chain recombines TRBV19 with TRBJ2-1; 7 positions agree with TRBD2. CDR1 is LNHDA and CDR2 is SQIVND in the germline V gene (reference sequence). The CDR3 is 13 amino acids. V was pared by 3 bases and J by 8 bases, with 4 bases of the junction left unmatched. CDR3 DNA: TGTGCCAGTAGTATCAGCGGGGAGTATGAGCAGTTCTTC. It yields the protein CASSISGEYEQFF.

The chain employs TRBV7-8 and TRBJ2-1; D might be TRBD2 (6 bases). Germline V gene lookup returns CDR1 SGHVS and CDR2 FQNEAQ. Trimming stripped 6 bases from V and 3 bases from J, with 21 bases between. CDR3 length equals 17 residues. CDR3 DNA sequence: TGTGCCAGCAGTTATTCTTATCGGGGGTCCGACTACAATGAGCAGTTCTTC. Its protein is CASSYSYRGSDYNEQFF.

In its sample, this clone was seen a few times. The genes are TRBV4-3 and TRBJ2-7, with 7 bases lining up with TRBD1. Per the germline V gene, CDR1 is LGHNA and CDR2 is YSLEER. This CDR3 is 14 amino acids long. Trimming removed 0 bases from V and 4 bases from J; junction bases left unmatched: 3. CDR3 amino acids: CASSQDVRGYEQYF. Here the CDR3 DNA reads TGCGCCAGCAGCCAAGACGTCAGGGGGTACGAGCAGTACTTC.

The gene calls are TRBV4-2 and TRBJ1-4; D unclear. The germline gives CDR1 LGHNA, CDR2 YNFKEQ. V shed 1 base and J shed 0 bases, with 6 bases lying between them. This CDR3 has 15 residues. The CDR3 loop is CASSQGRATNEKLFF. CDR3 bases: TGTGCCAGCAGCCAAGGAAGAGCAACTAATGAAAAACTGTTTTTT.

The chain recombines TRBV6-5 with TRBJ2-3, with 7 bases matching TRBD1. The CDR3 covers 13 residues. From germline, CDR1 is MNHEY and CDR2 SVGAGI. Trimming cost V 8 bases and J 4 bases; bases outside gene matches: 6. CDR3 nucleotides: TGTGCCAGCGTAGACAGGGACCCAGATACGCAGTATTTT. The encoded protein is CASVDRDPDTQYF.

CDR3 DNA: TGTGCCAGCAGCGCGGGCTACGAGCAGTACTTC. As protein: CASSAGYEQYF. The chain recombines TRBV5-6 with TRBJ2-7; the D gene is possibly TRBD2 (5 bases). V was shortened by 4 bases and J by 3 bases, with 5 bases between the two germline ends. The CDR3 is made up of 11 amino acids. The V gene's germline CDR1 is SGHDT and CDR2 YYEEEE.

The V call is TRBV7-6, the J call TRBJ2-1; tentatively, D is TRBD2 (5 bases). The CDR3 is made up of 15 amino acids. Trimming cost V 1 base and J 0 bases, with 7 bases left between them. Germline-derived CDR1 and CDR2 are SGHVS and FNYEAQ. Written as DNA, the CDR3 is TGTGCCAGCAGCTTAGGCGGAGGCTCCTACAATGAGCAGTTCTTC. Translation: CASSLGGGSYNEQFF.

The genes are TRBV10-3 and TRBJ1-1; D is perhaps TRBD1 (6 bases). There are 13 residues in the CDR3. V was clipped by 9 bases and J by 6 bases, with 17 bases between them. In germline, CDR1 is ENHRY, CDR2 SYGVKD. The CDR3 region is CAMTTGPGAEAFF. Here the CDR3 DNA reads TGTGCCATGACAACAGGGCCAGGTGCTGAAGCTTTCTTT.

This clone was counted ten times or more. This rearrangement joins TRBV6-6 to TRBJ1-1; 11 positions match TRBD1. This CDR3 has 15 amino acids. Germline V gene lookup returns CDR1 MNHNY and CDR2 SVGAGI (reference sequence). Trimming cost V 6 bases and J 4 bases; bases outside gene matches: 7. The CDR3 loop is CASRDRGRRITEAFF. The CDR3 nucleotides read TGTGCCAGCAGGGACAGGGGGCGCCGGATCACTGAAGCTTTCTTT.

The genes are TRBV7-9 and TRBJ1-4; D gene unclear. The CDR3 runs to 14 residues. CDR1 and CDR2 (germline): SEHNR, FQNEAQ (reference sequence). V was clipped by 1 base and J by 7 bases, with 10 bases between them. The CDR3: CASSLDPTAEKLFF. DNA of the CDR3: TGTGCCAGCAGCTTAGACCCTACCGCTGAAAAACTGTTTTTT. The entire variable domain, with the rest obtained from reference TRBV7-9 and TRBJ1-4, is as follows: DTGVSQNPRHKITKRGQNVTFRCDPISEHNRLYWYRQTLGQGPEFLTYFQNEAQLEKSRLLSDRFSAERPKGSFSTLEIQRTEQGDSAMYLCASSLDPTAEKLFFGSGTQLSVL.